Sequencing of this T cell receptor (beta chain) was carried out in a study of blood T cell repertoires in COVID-19. Study-level background: Samples of COVID-19 (acute and convalescent) were obtained from the United States, Italy and Spain.

This clone was detected a few times. Measured with immunoSEQ multiplex PCR; TCRdb has only the in-frame clones, and not every one. The sample holds hundreds of thousands of clones; around 86% are singletons and the top ten take 3%. The CDR3 is made up of 13 amino acids. Looked up from germline, CDR1 is SGHTA and CDR2 is FQGTGA. V dropped 2 bases and J dropped 6 bases, with 7 bases sitting between them. The sequenced sample was peripheral blood. The rearrangement links TRBV7-3 to TRBJ2-2; D unclear. The TCR sequence derives from a human donor in a cohort sampled during active COVID-19. CDR3 sequence reads: CASSLGHAGELFF. In nucleotides, the CDR3 is TGTGCCAGCAGCTTAGGCCATGCCGGGGAGCTGTTTTTT.